These 10 T cell receptor beta chains were all obtained from the same sample, sequenced in a study of vaccination and CD4 T cells after COVID-19. Their target antigens are unknown. Sequence data for DNA of cultured CD4+ T cells were generated by the Oncomine TCR Beta short-read assay. TCRdb redid the calling of the PCR reads with MiXCR, one entry per CDR3 protein. The table shows 20,000 to 30,000 distinct CDR3 sequences, with approximately 37% occurring only once. Treatment here: approximately nine-day PBMC culture with coronavirus spike peptide pools or control peptides (ViraFEST assay). Sequences were obtained from CD4+ T cells from blood, cultured in vitro. Every receptor here comes from a human donor who had recovered from COVID-19.

The sample holds a few counts of this clonotype. The chain combines TRBV2 with TRBJ2-5; D might be TRBD2 (6 bases). The CDR3 is made up of 16 amino acids. V shed 4 bases and J shed 0 bases, with 15 bases lying between them. Germline V gives CDR1 SNHLY, CDR2 FYNNEI. The CDR3 DNA sequence: TGTGCCAGCAGTGGATTTCCTGGGGGGTACCAAGAGACCCAGTACTTC. This sequence encodes CASSGFPGGYQETQYF.

This clonotype was seen a handful of times. The rearrangement joins TRBV24-1 to TRBJ1-1; D possibly corresponds to TRBD1 (5 bases). Trimming cost V 9 bases and J 4 bases, with 23 bases left between them. This CDR3 comprises 16 residues. CDR1 and CDR2 (germline): KGHDR, SFDVKD. The DNA for the CDR3 is TGTGCCACCCCACCATCTAAACGCGGGGCGGGCACTGAAGCTTTCTTT. Encoded protein: CATPPSKRGAGTEAFF.

V is TRBV28 and J is TRBJ1-5; 8 bases match TRBD1. CDR3 length equals 18 residues. V dropped 6 bases and J dropped 2; count of bases not matched to a gene: 15. CDR1 MDHEN and CDR2 SYDVKM come from the germline V gene. The CDR3 loop reads CASSPRFSPGQGNQPQHF. CDR3 DNA: TGTGCCAGCAGCCCTCGGTTTAGTCCGGGACAGGGCAATCAGCCCCAGCATTTT.

This clonotype showed up just a few times. The genes are TRBV29-1 and TRBJ2-7, with a possible D match to TRBD2 (5 bases). Germline values: CDR1 SQVTM, CDR2 ANQGSEA. The CDR3 spans 13 residues. With 2 bases removed from V and 6 bases from J, the gap between germline ends came to 14 bases. Here the CDR3 DNA reads TGCAGCGTTGAATTCGGGGTGAGGGCCGAGCAGTACTTC. Its protein product is CSVEFGVRAEQYF.

The chain links TRBV7-2 to TRBJ2-3, with no clear D. The CDR3 consists of 12 residues. V gave up 3 bases and J gave up 9 bases, with 10 bases separating them. The germline CDR1 and CDR2 sequences are SGHTA and FQGNSA. CDR3 DNA: TGTGCCAGCAGCTTGGCACGTGACACGCAGTATTTT. The encoded protein is CASSLARDTQYF.

The chain recombines TRBV6-5 with TRBJ1-1; a weak D match, TRBD1 (6 bases). Germline CDR1 and CDR2: MNHEY and SVGAGI. Trimming stripped 4 bases from V and 2 bases from J, with 11 bases between. This CDR3 contains 14 residues. CDR3 DNA sequence: TGTGCCAGCAGTTTAGCCGGGGGCAACACTGAAGCTTTCTTT. This codes for CASSLAGGNTEAFF.

This chain links TRBV7-9 with TRBJ1-1; TRBD1 might be the D (5 bases). Germline-derived CDR1 and CDR2 are SEHNR and FQNEAQ (reference sequence). V was trimmed by 10 bases and J by 8 bases, leaving 11 bases between them. The CDR3 totals 10 residues. CDR3 sequence: CAISGQEAFF. CDR3 nucleotide sequence: TGTGCCATCTCCGGACAAGAAGCTTTCTTT.

The sample holds a few counts of this clonotype. Relative to the germline gene, one junction end is altered; a read error may explain this. The chain combines TRBV4-3 with TRBJ2-5, with D possibly being TRBD1 or TRBD2 (5 bases each). The CDR3 spans 15 residues. The germline V gene has CDR1 LGHNA and CDR2 YSLEER. The CDR3 nucleotides are TGCGCCAGCAGCCAAGGGTCCGGGGCCAAAGAGGCCCAGTACTTC. This sequence encodes CASSQGSGAKEAQYF.

Here the CDR3 DNA reads TGTGCCAGCAGCAATACAGGGTCCTCCTACGAGCAGTACTTC. It codes for CASSNTGSSYEQYF. J is TRBJ2-7 and V is TRBV7-9; D might be TRBD1 (6 bases). V was clipped by 5 bases and J by 0 bases, with 11 bases between them. In germline, CDR1 is SEHNR, CDR2 FQNEAQ (reference sequence). There are 14 residues in the CDR3.

The chain recombines TRBV6-4 with TRBJ2-5; 7 bases fit TRBD2. J gave up 5 bases and V 10 bases, and 16 bases lay outside the gene matches. Germline V gene data show CDR1 as MRHNA and CDR2 as SNTAGT. The CDR3 sequence is 15 residues long. DNA of the CDR3: TGTGCCACCCGTTTTGGTTCGGGAGGAGGTGAGACCCAGTACTTC. It yields the protein CATRFGSGGGETQYF.